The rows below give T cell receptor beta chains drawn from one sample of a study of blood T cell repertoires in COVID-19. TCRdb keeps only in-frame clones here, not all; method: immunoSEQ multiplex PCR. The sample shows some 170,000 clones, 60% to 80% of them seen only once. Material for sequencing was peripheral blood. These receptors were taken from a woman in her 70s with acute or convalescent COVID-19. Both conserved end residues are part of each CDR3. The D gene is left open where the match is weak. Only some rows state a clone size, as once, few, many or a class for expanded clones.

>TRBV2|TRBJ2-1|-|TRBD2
TGTGCCAGCGCAAGAGGGACTAGCGGGATTCGCAATGAGCAGTTCTTC
CASARGTSGIRNEQFF
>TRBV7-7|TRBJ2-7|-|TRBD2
TGTGCCAGCAGCCAAGGGGGACTAGCTACGGGAGCCGAGCAGTACTTC
CASSQGGLATGAEQYF
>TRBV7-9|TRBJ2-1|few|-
TGTGCCAGCAGTGCAGCAGGGGCCCTCGATGAGCAGTTCTTC
CASSAAGALDEQFF
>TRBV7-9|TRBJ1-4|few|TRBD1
TGTGCCAGCAGCCAGGACAGGGGGTCTAATGAAAAACTGTTTTTT
CASSQDRGSNEKLFF
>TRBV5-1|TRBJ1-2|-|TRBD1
TGCGCCAGCAGCCTGGGACAGGGCACTAACTATGGCTACACCTTC
CASSLGQGTNYGYTF
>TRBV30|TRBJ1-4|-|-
TGTGCCTGGAGGGGGGGGTTGGACGAAAAACTGTTTTTT
CAWRGGLDEKLFF
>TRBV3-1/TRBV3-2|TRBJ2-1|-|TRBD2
TGTGCCAGCAGCCAAGGCCTCGCGGGAGCCGTCAATGAGCAGTTCTTC
CASSQGLAGAVNEQFF
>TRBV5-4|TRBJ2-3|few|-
TGTGCCAGCAGCTTGGGGGCGGGGGATACGCAGTATTTT
CASSLGAGDTQYF
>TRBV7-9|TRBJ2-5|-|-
TGTGCCAGCAGCTTAGGTACAGGGCTGATCCAAGAGACCCAGTACTTC
CASSLGTGLIQETQYF
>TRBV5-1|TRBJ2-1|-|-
TGCGCCAGCAGCTGGTCCAGCTCCTACAATGAGCAGTTCTTC
CASSWSSSYNEQFF
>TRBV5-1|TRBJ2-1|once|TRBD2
TGCGCCAGCAGCTTTCAGACTAGCGGGAGGGCCTTTGTTCCTGAGCAGTTCTTC
CASSFQTSGRAFVPEQFF
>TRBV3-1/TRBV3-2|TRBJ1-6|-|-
TGTGCCAGCAGCCAAGATCTCACAGGGCGGGCACCCCTCCACTTT
CASSQDLTGRAPLHF
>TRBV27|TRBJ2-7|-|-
TGTGCCAGCAGCCGTATCGGGATGAACTACGAGCAGTACTTC
CASSRIGMNYEQYF
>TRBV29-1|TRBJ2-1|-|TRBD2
TGCAGCGCCGGGACTAGCGGTTACAATGAGCAGTTCTTC
CSAGTSGYNEQFF
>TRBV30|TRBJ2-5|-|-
TGTGCCTGGAGTGTACGGAGGAGCCCGGGCCTGGAGACCCAGTACTTC
CAWSVRRSPGLETQYF
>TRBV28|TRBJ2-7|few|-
TGTGCCAGCAGTTTAGCCCTATCTAGATTCGGTTACTTC
CASSLALSRFGYF
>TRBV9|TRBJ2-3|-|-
TGTGCCAGCAGCGTAGGGATGGACAGTAGCACAGATACGCAGTATTTT
CASSVGMDSSTDTQYF
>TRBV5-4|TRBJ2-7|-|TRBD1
TGTGCCAGCAGCCCCCGGGACAGACCCTACGAGCAGTACTTC
CASSPRDRPYEQYF
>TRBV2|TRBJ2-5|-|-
TGTGCCAACGCGAGGACTAACCAAGAGACCCAGTACTTC
CANARTNQETQYF
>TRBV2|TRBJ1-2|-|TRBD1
TGTGCCAGCAGTGAGGACAGGGCTTATGGCTACACCTTC
CASSEDRAYGYTF
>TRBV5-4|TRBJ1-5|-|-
TGTGCCAGGGGGGCGTTTTATAGGGGCAATCAGCCCCAGCATTTT
CARGAFYRGNQPQHF
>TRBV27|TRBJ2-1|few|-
TGTGCCAGCAGTTTAAGCAGGGTCGTTTACAATGAGCAGTTCTTC
CASSLSRVVYNEQFF
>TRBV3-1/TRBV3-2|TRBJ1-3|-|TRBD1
TGTGCCAGCAGCCAAGTCCAGGGGGCGCCGGGAAACACCATATATTTT
CASSQVQGAPGNTIYF
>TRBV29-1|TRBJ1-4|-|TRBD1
TGCAGCGCAGGGACAGGGGGGCAACGCGGAGAAAAACTGTTTTTT
CSAGTGGQRGEKLFF
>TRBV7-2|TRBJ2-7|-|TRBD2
TGTGCCAGCAGCTTAGTGGGGACTAGCGGGAGGGCCTACGAGCAGTACTTC
CASSLVGTSGRAYEQYF
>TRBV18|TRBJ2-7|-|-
TGTGCCAGCTCACCACCAAACAGCTACGAGCAGTACTTC
CASSPPNSYEQYF
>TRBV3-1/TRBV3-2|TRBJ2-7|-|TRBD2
TGTGCCAGCAGCCAAGAGGGGACTAGCGTTTCTAGAAACGGGGAGCAGTACTTC
CASSQEGTSVSRNGEQYF
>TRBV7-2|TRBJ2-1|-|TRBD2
TGTGCCAGCAGCTTGGGGACTAGTGGGAGTTTCAATGAGCAGTTCTTC
CASSLGTSGSFNEQFF
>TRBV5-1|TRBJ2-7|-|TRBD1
TGCGCCAGCAGTCGACAGGGGGCACGCGAGCAGTACTTC
CASSRQGAREQYF
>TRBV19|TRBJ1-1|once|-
TGTGCCAGTAGGCCGACAAGGAACACTGAAGCTTTCTTT
CASRPTRNTEAFF
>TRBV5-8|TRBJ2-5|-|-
TGTGCCAGCAGAAGGCGGGGTGGAGAGACCCAGTACTTC
CASRRRGGETQYF